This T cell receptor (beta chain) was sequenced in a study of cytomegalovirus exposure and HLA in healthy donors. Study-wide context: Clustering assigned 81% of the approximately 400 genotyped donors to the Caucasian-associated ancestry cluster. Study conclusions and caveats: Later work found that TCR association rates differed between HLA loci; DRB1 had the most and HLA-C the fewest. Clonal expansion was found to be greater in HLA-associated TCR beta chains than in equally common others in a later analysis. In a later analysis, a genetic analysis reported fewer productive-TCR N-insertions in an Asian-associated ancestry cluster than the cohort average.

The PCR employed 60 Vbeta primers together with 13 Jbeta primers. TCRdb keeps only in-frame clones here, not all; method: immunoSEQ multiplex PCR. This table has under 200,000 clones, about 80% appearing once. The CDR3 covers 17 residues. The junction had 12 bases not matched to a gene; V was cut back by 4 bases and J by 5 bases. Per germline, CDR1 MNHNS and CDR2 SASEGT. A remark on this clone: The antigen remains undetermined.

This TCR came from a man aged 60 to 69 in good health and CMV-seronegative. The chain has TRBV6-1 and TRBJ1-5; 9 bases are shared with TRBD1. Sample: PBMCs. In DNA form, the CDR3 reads TGTGCCAGCAGTGCCGGGACAGGGACCGCTATTGATCAGCCCCAGCATTTT. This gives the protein CASSAGTGTAIDQPQHF.